This T cell receptor beta chain came from a study of beta chain features in type 1 diabetes. Findings of the study overall: TCRB CDR3s were moderately but significantly shorter in Type 1 diabetes patients in all four CD4+ subsets.

There are a few counts of this clone. Its antigen is unidentified. TCRB transcripts that were expressed got sequenced, as all of the isolated RNA had been reverse transcribed. Sequenced by immunoSEQ multiplex PCR; TCRdb stores in-frame clones only, minus some. Of 200,000 to 250,000 clones in the sample, roughly 17% are singletons; the top ten hold 0.085%. Germline V CDR1 and CDR2: GTSNPN, SVGIG (reference sequence). The CDR3 is made up of 14 amino acids. V dropped 1 base and J dropped 0 bases, with 10 bases sitting between them. The material sequenced was naive CD4+ T cells from blood. The chain couples TRBV30 to TRBJ2-7; no definite D call. The sequence came from a man younger than 45 with type 1 diabetes. DNA for the CDR3: TGTGCCTGGAGTGAACCATACCGCTCCTACGAGCAGTACTTC. The encoded protein is CAWSEPYRSYEQYF.